This T cell receptor beta chain originates from a study of response to subunit inactivated influenza vaccine. Regarding the study as a whole: Authors proposed each seasonal influenza vaccination draws in few new T cells.

Note on this clonotype: The antigen is undetermined.

Germline lookup yields CDR1 SEHNR and CDR2 FQNEAQ (reference sequence). The length of the CDR3 is 15 residues. Trimming took 6 bases from V and 4 from J; bases not matched to a gene: 10. TCRdb reanalysed the RT-PCR reads using MiXCR and keeps one entry per CDR3 protein. The table records 750,000 to 850,000 distinct CDR3 sequences, roughly 20% of them present only once. Here the sequenced sample was PBMCs from blood, taken more than 4 days after vaccination. This TCR was recovered from a man aged 45 to 65 who received an inactivated influenza vaccine. This chain uses TRBV7-9 with TRBJ2-5, with TRBD2 identical over 8 bases. CDR3 protein: CASSSMSGSLETQYF. The CDR3 nucleotides read TGTGCCAGCAGTTCCATGAGCGGGAGTTTAGAGACCCAGTACTTC.